Listed here are 23 T cell receptor beta chains from one sample, sequenced in a study of shared clonotypes between healthy human individuals. The table came from immunoSEQ multiplex PCR; TCRdb's copy has only in-frame clones and leaves some out. The sample gives more than 2,000,000 clones, 80% to 95% of which show up once; 0.39% is in the top ten. Sequences were obtained from naive CD4+ T cells from PBMCs. The subset was: CD45RA+ positively selected. The receptors shown here come from a man aged 18 to 29 in good health. Some clones in this sample may be carry-over from other donors' samples.

The chain has TRBV28 and TRBJ2-5; D call uncertain. The CDR3 sequence is 15 residues long. V shed 1 base and J shed 0 bases, with 9 bases lying between them. CDR1 MDHEN and CDR2 SYDVKM come from the germline V gene. Here the CDR3 DNA reads TGTGCCAGCAGTTTATCGATGGGCTACCAAGAGACCCAGTACTTC. This sequence encodes CASSLSMGYQETQYF.

The chain joins TRBV7-3 to TRBJ2-7; 7 nucleotides line up with TRBD2. This CDR3 is 17 amino acids long. The V gene end was trimmed by 5 bases and the J gene end by 0 bases; junction bases not matched to a gene: 13. The germline V gene has CDR1 SGHTA and CDR2 FQGTGA. The CDR3 protein is CASSGSTTSDSSYEQYF. In DNA form, the CDR3 reads TGTGCCAGCAGCGGATCGACAACTAGCGATAGCTCCTACGAGCAGTACTTC.

This chain uses TRBV7-9 with TRBJ2-1; possibly TRBD2 for D (6 bases). The CDR3 is made up of 13 amino acids. Trimming shortened V by 5 bases and J by 8 bases, and 13 bases separated the two germline ends. Germline CDR1 is SEHNR and CDR2 is FQNEAQ (reference sequence). CDR3 nucleotides: TGTGCCAGCAGCCGCGGGACGGCGGATGAGCAGTTCTTC. The encoded protein is CASSRGTADEQFF. The full variable domain, rest sourced from reference TRBV7-9 and TRBJ2-1, is DTGVSQNPRHKITKRGQNVTFRCDPISEHNRLYWYRQTLGQGPEFLTYFQNEAQLEKSRLLSDRFSAERPKGSFSTLEIQRTEQGDSAMYLCASSRGTADEQFFGPGTRLTVL.

This rearrangement joins TRBV5-1 to TRBJ2-5, with D perhaps matching TRBD2 (6 bases). The J call may be in error: the DNA end matches TRBJ2-7 better. Germline V lookup: CDR1 SGHRS, CDR2 YFSETQ. The CDR3 contains 14 residues. In DNA, the CDR3 is TGCGCCAGCAGTACAGGAGGGGTCTCCTACGAGCAGTACTTC. Translated, it gives CASSTGGVSYEQYF.

V usage is TRBV28 and J usage is TRBJ2-3; D is undetermined. V lost 5 bases to trimming and J lost 2 bases, with 8 bases between them. Per germline, CDR1 MDHEN and CDR2 SYDVKM. The CDR3 loop spans 13 amino acids. This CDR3 reads CASSDTLTDTQYF. CDR3 DNA sequence: TGTGCCAGCAGTGACACCCTCACAGATACGCAGTATTTT.

This rearrangement joins TRBV7-2 to TRBJ2-1; a weak D match, TRBD1 (6 bases). Germline CDR1 is SGHTA and CDR2 is FQGNSA. With 3 bases removed from V and 5 bases from J, the gap between germline ends came to 14 bases. CDR3 length: 15 amino acids. The CDR3 nucleotides read TGTGCCAGCAGCTTCTCCGGGACAAATCACAATGAGCAGTTCTTC. Its translation: CASSFSGTNHNEQFF.

About this clone: This same CDR3 is encoded by further DNA sequences in the sample. The V gene is TRBV5-1, the J gene TRBJ2-3; unclear D gene. The length of the CDR3 is 14 residues. Trimming removed 0 bases from V and 2 bases from J, with 7 bases in between. The V gene's germline CDR1 is SGHRS and CDR2 YFSETQ. The CDR3 sequence is CASSLDPTTDTQYF. The CDR3 DNA sequence: TGCGCCAGCAGCTTGGATCCCACCACAGATACGCAGTATTTT.

As for this clone: Other DNA sequences within the sample encode an identical CDR3. This rearrangement joins TRBV7-2 to TRBJ2-1; no definite D call. The CDR3 contains 15 residues. With 5 bases removed from V and 1 base from J, the gap between germline ends came to 12 bases. CDR1 SGHTA and CDR2 FQGNSA come from the germline V gene. The CDR3 sequence: CASSPPRGSYNEQFF. CDR3 in DNA: TGTGCCAGCAGCCCCCCCCGAGGTTCCTACAATGAGCAGTTCTTC. The variable domain in full, completed from reference TRBV7-2 and TRBJ2-1, reads GAGVSQSPSNKVTEKGKDVELRCDPISGHTALYWYRQSLGQGLEFLIYFQGNSAPDKSGLPSDRFSAERTGGSVSTLTIQRTQQEDSAVYLCASSPPRGSYNEQFFGPGTRLTVL.

CDR3 protein: CASSVQGADTEAFF. In DNA form, the CDR3 reads TGTGCCAGTAGTGTGCAGGGGGCGGACACTGAAGCTTTCTTT. The chain employs TRBV19 and TRBJ1-1; 8 nucleotides line up with TRBD1. The length of the CDR3 is 14 residues. From germline, CDR1 is LNHDA and CDR2 SQIVND (reference sequence). The junction had 5 bases not matched to a gene; V was cut back by 5 bases and J by 3 bases.

V and J are TRBV30 and TRBJ1-1; D gene unclear. This CDR3 region has 10 residues. From germline, CDR1 is GTSNPN and CDR2 SVGIG (reference sequence). Trimming shortened V by 8 bases and J by 11 bases, and 15 bases separated the two germline ends. This CDR3 is CAPDHEMAFF. In DNA, the CDR3 is TGTGCCCCCGACCATGAAATGGCTTTCTTT.

The rearrangement joins TRBV11-2 to TRBJ1-2; D is ambiguous. V lost 3 bases to trimming and J lost 3 bases, with 8 bases between them. The germline gives CDR1 SGHAT, CDR2 FQNNGV. This CDR3 has 13 amino acids. The CDR3: CASSFTRDYGYTF. For the CDR3, the DNA is TGTGCCAGCAGCTTCACCAGAGACTATGGCTACACCTTC.

The CDR3 loop reads CASSLTRDRASEAFF. CDR3 sequence (DNA): TGTGCCAGCAGTTTAACCCGGGACAGGGCCTCTGAAGCTTTCTTT. This chain uses TRBV28 with TRBJ1-1, with TRBD1 matching 9 bases. The length of the CDR3 is 15 residues. Trimming at V came to 2 bases and at J to 6 bases, leaving 7 bases not matched to a gene. The germline V gene has CDR1 MDHEN and CDR2 SYDVKM.

This chain joins TRBV28 and TRBJ2-7, with D possibly matching TRBD2 (6 bases). The CDR3 is 14 amino acids. The V gene's germline CDR1 is MDHEN and CDR2 SYDVKM. Between the trimmed V and J ends, which lost 5 bases and 7 bases, there was a span of 18 bases. CDR3 nucleotide sequence: TGTGCCAGCAGTCTCCCCCGGGGGAGGTCAGAGCAGTACTTC. It is translated as CASSLPRGRSEQYF.

This sequence joins TRBV30 and TRBJ2-3; no clear D. The CDR3 is 13 residues long. Per the germline V gene, CDR1 is GTSNPN and CDR2 is SVGIG (reference sequence). Trimming took off 0 bases at V and 6 bases at J, with 10 bases between the two ends. CDR3 DNA sequence: TGTGCCTGGAGTGTAAGGTTGAGGGATACGCAGTATTTT. Protein sequence: CAWSVRLRDTQYF.

This chain links TRBV27 with TRBJ1-5, with D unclear. Germline assignment: CDR1 MNHEY and CDR2 SMNVEV (reference sequence). Trimming shortened V by 6 bases and J by 0 bases, and 9 bases separated the two germline ends. This CDR3 is 14 amino acids long. CDR3 protein: CASSPGRSNQPQHF. CDR3 bases: TGTGCCAGCAGCCCTGGGCGTAGCAATCAGCCCCAGCATTTT.

This clone was detected only once. The rearrangement links TRBV6-5 to TRBJ2-1, with 11 bases that match TRBD2. V dropped 5 bases and J dropped 3; count of bases not matched to a gene: 3. The length of the CDR3 is 15 residues. Per the germline V gene, CDR1 is MNHEY and CDR2 is SVGAGI. The CDR3 loop is CASSLGTSGYNEQFF. Here the CDR3 DNA reads TGTGCCAGCAGTCTTGGGACTAGCGGCTACAATGAGCAGTTCTTC.

J is TRBJ2-3 and V is TRBV27; the D call may be TRBD1 or TRBD2 (6 bases each). The CDR3 sequence is 15 residues long. V lost 4 bases and J lost 5, with 16 bases in between. The germline V gene has CDR1 MNHEY and CDR2 SMNVEV (reference sequence). The CDR3 reads CASSSEGVWGDTQYF. CDR3 in DNA: TGTGCCAGCAGTTCGGAGGGGGTCTGGGGAGATACGCAGTATTTT.

The V call is TRBV7-2, the J call TRBJ2-1; the match to TRBD2 covers 12 bases. Germline V gene lookup returns CDR1 SGHTA and CDR2 FQGNSA. Germline trimming cut 1 base from V and 5 bases from J; bases unmatched to any gene: 6. This CDR3 contains 17 residues. CDR3 in DNA: TGTGCCAGCAGCTTAGGACTAGCGGGGGCTTTACACAATGAGCAGTTCTTC. Translated, it gives CASSLGLAGALHNEQFF.

This clone was detected a few times. The genes are TRBV18 and TRBJ1-1, with a possible D match to TRBD1 (5 bases). CDR3 length: 13 amino acids. Deletions cut 4 bases from V and 8 bases from J, with 14 bases between. CDR1 is KGHSH, CDR2 LQKENI, per germline. CDR3: CASSLNGGTEAFF. The CDR3 nucleotides read TGTGCCAGCTCACTTAATGGGGGGACGGAAGCTTTCTTT. The full variable domain, rest sourced from reference TRBV18 and TRBJ1-1, is NAGVMQNPRHLVRRRGQEARLRCSPMKGHSHVYWYRQLPEEGLKFMVYLQKENIIDESGMPKERFSAEFPKEGPSILRIQQVVRGDSAAYFCASSLNGGTEAFFGQGTRLTVV.

The chain combines TRBV5-1 with TRBJ2-7; TRBD2 aligns across 8 bases. Trimming removed 7 bases from V and 4 bases from J; junction bases left unmatched: 13. This CDR3 has 15 residues. Per the germline V gene, CDR1 is SGHRS and CDR2 is YFSETQ. CDR3 sequence: CASALTSGRTYEQYF. Here the CDR3 DNA reads TGCGCCAGCGCACTCACCAGCGGGAGAACTTACGAGCAGTACTTC.

V gene TRBV28 combines with J gene TRBJ1-2, with D maybe TRBD1 (6 bases). This CDR3 spans 16 amino acids. The ends were cut back, 5 bases at V and 8 bases at J, with 24 bases in the middle. Germline V lookup: CDR1 MDHEN, CDR2 SYDVKM. The CDR3 sequence: CASSRRGNREIRGYTF. CDR3 bases: TGTGCCAGCAGTCGGCGGGGGAACAGGGAGATCCGAGGCTACACCTTC.

This clone was observed once. The chain employs TRBV11-2 and TRBJ1-6; TRBD1 might be the D (5 bases). CDR3 length equals 14 residues. CDR1 and CDR2 from the germline V gene are SGHAT and FQNNGV. Trimming pared 1 base from V and 10 bases from J, leaving 11 bases between. DNA for the CDR3: TGTGCCAGCAGCTTAGTTCAGGGAGCCTCACCCCTCCACTTT. It is translated as CASSLVQGASPLHF.

The J gene is TRBJ2-3, the V gene TRBV4-2, with D possibly matching TRBD2 (6 bases). The CDR3 loop spans 14 amino acids. Trimming took 1 base from V and 5 from J, leaving 10 bases between them. From germline, CDR1 is LGHNA and CDR2 YNFKEQ. The CDR3 loop reads CASSQGGREDTQYF. The CDR3 DNA reads TGTGCCAGCAGCCAAGGAGGGCGGGAAGATACGCAGTATTTT.